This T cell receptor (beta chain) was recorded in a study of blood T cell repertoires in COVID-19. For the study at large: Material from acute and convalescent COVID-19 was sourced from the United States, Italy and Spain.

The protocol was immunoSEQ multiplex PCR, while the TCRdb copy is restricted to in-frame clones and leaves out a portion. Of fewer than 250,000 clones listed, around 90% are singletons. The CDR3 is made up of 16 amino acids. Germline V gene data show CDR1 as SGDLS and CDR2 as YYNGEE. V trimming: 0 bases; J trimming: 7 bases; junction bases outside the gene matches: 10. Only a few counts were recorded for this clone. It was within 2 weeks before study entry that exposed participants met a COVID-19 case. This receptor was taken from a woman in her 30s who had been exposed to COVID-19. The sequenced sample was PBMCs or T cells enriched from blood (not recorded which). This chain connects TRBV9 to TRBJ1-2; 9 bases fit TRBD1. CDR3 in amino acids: CASSVAPGTGKSGYTF. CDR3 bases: TGTGCCAGCAGCGTAGCTCCCGGGACAGGGAAATCTGGCTACACCTTC.